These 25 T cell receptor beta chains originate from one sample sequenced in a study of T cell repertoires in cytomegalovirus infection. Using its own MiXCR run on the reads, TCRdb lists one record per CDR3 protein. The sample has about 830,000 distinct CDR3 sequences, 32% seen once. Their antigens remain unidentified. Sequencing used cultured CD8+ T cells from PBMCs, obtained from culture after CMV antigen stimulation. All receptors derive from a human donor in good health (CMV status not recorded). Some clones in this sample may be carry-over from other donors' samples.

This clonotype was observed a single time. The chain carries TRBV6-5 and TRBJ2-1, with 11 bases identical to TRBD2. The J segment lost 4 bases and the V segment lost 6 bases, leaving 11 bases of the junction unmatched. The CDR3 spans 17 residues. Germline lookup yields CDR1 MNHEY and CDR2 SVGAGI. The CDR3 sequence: CASRDPTPSGGYNEQFF. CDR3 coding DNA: TGTGCCAGCAGGGATCCCACTCCTAGCGGGGGGTACAATGAGCAGTTCTTC.

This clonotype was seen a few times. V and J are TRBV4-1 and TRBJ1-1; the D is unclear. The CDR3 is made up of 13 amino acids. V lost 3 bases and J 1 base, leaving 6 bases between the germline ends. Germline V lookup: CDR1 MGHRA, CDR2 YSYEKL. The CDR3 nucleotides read TGCGCCAGCAGCCATAAAGGGAACACTGAAGCTTTCTTT. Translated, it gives CASSHKGNTEAFF.

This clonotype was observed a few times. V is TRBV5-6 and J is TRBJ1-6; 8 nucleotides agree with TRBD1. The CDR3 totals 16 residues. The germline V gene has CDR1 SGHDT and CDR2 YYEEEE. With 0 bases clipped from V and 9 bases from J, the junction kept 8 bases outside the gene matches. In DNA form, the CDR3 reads TGTGCCAGCAGCTTGGAGCAGGGGACAGGTTTTTCACCCCTCCACTTT. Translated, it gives CASSLEQGTGFSPLHF. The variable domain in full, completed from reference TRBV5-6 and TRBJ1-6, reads DAGVTQSPTHLIKTRGQQVTLRCSPKSGHDTVSWYQQALGQGPQFIFQYYEEEERQRGNFPDRFSGHQFPNYSSELNVNALLLGDSALYLCASSLEQGTGFSPLHFGNGTRLTVT.

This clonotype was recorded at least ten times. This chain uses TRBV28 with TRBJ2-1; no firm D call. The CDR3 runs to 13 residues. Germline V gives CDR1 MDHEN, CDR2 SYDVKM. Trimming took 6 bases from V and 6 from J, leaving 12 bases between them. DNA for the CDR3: TGTGCCAGCAGCTCCCCCGGGTTCAATGAGCAGTTCTTC. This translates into CASSSPGFNEQFF.

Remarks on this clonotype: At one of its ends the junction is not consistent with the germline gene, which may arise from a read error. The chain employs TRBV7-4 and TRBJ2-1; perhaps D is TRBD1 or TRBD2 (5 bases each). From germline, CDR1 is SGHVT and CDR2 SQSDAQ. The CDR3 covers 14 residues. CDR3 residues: CVSSFTGTANEQFF. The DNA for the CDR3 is TGTGTCAGCAGCTTTACCGGGACGGCGAATGAGCAGTTCTTC.

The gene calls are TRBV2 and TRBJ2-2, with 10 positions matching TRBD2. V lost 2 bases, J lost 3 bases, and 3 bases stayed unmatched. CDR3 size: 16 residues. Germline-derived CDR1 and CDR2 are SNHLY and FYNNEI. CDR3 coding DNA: TGTGCCAGCAGTGAACAGCGGGGGGGGGACACCGGGGAGCTGTTTTTT. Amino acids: CASSEQRGGDTGELFF.

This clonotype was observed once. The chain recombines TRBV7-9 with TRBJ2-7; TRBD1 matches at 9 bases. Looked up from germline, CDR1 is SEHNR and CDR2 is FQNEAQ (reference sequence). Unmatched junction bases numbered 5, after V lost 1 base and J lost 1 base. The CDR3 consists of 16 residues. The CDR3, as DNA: TGTGCCAGCAGCTTAGTAGCTGGGACAGGGTCCTACGAGCAGTACTTC. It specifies CASSLVAGTGSYEQYF.

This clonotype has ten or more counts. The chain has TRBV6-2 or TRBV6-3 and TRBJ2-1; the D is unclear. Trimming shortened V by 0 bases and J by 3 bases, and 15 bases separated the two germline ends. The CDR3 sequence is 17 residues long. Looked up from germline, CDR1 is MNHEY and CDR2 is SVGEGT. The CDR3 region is CASSYSSLFGIYNEQFF. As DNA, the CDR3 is TGTGCCAGCAGTTACTCGAGTTTGTTCGGTATCTACAATGAGCAGTTCTTC.

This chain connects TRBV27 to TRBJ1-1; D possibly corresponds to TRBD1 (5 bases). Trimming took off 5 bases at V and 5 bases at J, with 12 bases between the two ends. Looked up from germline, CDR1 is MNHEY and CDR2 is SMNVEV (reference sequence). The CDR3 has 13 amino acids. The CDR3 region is CASSPHGQTEAFF. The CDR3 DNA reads TGTGCCAGCAGTCCACATGGACAAACTGAAGCTTTCTTT.

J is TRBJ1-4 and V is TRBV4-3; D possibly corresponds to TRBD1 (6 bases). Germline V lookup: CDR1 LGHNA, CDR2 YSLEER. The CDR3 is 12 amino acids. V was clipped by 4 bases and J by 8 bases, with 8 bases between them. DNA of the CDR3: TGCGCCAGCAGCCGAGGGGGAGAAAAACTGTTTTTT. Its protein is CASSRGGEKLFF.

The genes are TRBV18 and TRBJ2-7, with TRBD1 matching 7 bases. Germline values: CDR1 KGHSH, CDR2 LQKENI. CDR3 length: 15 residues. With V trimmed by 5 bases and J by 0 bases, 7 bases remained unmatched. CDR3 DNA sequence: TGTGCCAGCTCATTTGACAGGGTCAGCTCCTACGAGCAGTACTTC. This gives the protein CASSFDRVSSYEQYF.

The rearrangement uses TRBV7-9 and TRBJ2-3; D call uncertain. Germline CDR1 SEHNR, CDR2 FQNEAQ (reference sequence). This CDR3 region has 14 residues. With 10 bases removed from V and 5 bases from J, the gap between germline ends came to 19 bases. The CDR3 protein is CATSRTTQEDTQYF. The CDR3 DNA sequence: TGTGCCACTTCACGGACGACCCAAGAAGATACGCAGTATTTT.

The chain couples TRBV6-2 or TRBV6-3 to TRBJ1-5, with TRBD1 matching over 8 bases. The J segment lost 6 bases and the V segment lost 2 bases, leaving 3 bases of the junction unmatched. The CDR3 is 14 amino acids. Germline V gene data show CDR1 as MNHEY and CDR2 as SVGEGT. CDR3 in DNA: TGTGCCAGCAGTTACCAGGGGGCGTCTCAGCCCCAGCATTTT. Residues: CASSYQGASQPQHF.

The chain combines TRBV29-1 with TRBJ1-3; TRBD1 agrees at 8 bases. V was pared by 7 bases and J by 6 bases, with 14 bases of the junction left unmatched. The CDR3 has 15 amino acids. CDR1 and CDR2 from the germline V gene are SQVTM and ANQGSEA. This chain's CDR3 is CSAYRTGTGINTIYF. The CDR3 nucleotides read TGCAGCGCTTACCGGACAGGGACGGGGATAAACACCATATATTTT.

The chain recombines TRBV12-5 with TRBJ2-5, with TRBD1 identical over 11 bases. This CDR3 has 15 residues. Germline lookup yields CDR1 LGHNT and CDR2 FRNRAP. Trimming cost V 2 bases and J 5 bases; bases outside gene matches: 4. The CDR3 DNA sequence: TGTGCTAGTGGTTTGTGGACAGGGGGCGGGGAGACCCAGTACTTC. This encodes CASGLWTGGGETQYF.

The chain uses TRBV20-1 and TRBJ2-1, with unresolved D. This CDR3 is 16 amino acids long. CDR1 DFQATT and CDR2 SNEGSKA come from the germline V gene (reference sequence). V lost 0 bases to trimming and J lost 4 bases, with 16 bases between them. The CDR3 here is CSARDMSAIRYNEQFF. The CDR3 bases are TGCAGTGCTAGAGATATGTCAGCTATCAGGTACAATGAGCAGTTCTTC.

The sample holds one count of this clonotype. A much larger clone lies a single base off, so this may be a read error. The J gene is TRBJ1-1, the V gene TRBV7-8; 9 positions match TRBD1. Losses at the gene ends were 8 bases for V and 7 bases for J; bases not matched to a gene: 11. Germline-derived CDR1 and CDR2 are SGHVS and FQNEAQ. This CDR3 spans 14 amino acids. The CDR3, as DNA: TGTGCCAGCCGCCCACGACAGGGGGGTAATGAAGCTTTCTTT. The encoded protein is CASRPRQGGNEAFF.

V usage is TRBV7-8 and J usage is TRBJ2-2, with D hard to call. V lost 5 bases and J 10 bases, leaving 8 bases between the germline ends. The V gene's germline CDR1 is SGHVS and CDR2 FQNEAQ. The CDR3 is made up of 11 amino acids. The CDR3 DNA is TGTGCCAGCAGCAGAGAGGTGGAGCTGTTTTTT. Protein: CASSREVELFF.

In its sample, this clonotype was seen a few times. In DNA form, the CDR3 reads TGTGCCAGCAGCTTGTACGCGGGCCTCTCCTACAATGAGCAGTTCTTC. Protein sequence: CASSLYAGLSYNEQFF. The chain has TRBV5-5 and TRBJ2-1; D possibly corresponds to TRBD2 (5 bases). This CDR3 region has 16 residues. The germline V and J ends were trimmed by 1 base and 0 bases, with 11 bases remaining between them. Germline CDR1 SGHKS, CDR2 YYEKEE (reference sequence).

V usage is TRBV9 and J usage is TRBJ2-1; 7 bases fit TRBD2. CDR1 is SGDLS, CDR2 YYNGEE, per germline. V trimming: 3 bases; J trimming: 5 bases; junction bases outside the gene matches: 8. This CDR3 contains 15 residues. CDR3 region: CASSESGVPNNEQFF. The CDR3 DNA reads TGTGCCAGCAGCGAGAGCGGGGTACCTAACAATGAGCAGTTCTTC.

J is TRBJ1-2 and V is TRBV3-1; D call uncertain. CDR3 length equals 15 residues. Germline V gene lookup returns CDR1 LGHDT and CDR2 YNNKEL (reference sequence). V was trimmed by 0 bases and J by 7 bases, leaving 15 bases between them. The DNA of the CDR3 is TGTGCCAGCAGCCAAGACCCCGAACAGCTCACTGGCTACACCTTC. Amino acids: CASSQDPEQLTGYTF.

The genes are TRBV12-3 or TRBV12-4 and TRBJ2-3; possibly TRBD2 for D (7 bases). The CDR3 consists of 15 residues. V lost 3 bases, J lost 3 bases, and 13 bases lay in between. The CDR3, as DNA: TGTGCCAGCAGTTTTGTGGGGGGGCCGACAGATACGCAGTATTTT. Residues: CASSFVGGPTDTQYF.

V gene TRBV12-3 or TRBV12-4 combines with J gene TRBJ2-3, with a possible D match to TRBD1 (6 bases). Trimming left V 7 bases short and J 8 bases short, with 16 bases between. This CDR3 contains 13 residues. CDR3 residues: CASTAGAKGTQYF. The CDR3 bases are TGTGCCAGCACGGCAGGGGCCAAAGGTACGCAGTATTTT.

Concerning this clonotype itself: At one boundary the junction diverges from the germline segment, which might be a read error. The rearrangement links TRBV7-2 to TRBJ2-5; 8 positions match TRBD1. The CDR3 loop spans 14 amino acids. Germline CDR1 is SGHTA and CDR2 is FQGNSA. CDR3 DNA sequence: TGTGCCAGCAACTTAAACAGGGGGAGAGAGACCCAGTACTTC. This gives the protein CASNLNRGRETQYF.

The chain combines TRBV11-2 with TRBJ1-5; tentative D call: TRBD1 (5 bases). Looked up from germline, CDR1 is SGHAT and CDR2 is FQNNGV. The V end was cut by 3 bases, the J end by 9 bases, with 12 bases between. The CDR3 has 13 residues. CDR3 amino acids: CASSFRGDWPQHF. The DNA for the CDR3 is TGTGCCAGCAGCTTTCGGGGGGATTGGCCCCAGCATTTT. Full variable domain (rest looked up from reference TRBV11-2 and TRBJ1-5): EAGVAQSPRYKIIEKRQSVAFWCNPISGHATLYWYQQILGQGPKLLIQFQNNGVVDDSQLPKDRFSAERLKGVDSTLKIQPAKLEDSAVYLCASSFRGDWPQHFGDGTRLSIL.